The sample holds a few counts of the clone carrying this T cell receptor (beta chain). The source of the sample is a study of blood T cells in healthy people across ages. Trimming removed 1 base from V and 4 bases from J; junction bases left unmatched: 2. This CDR3 comprises 16 residues. CDR1 and CDR2 from the germline V gene are KGHSH and LQKENI. Using a J-beta primer mix together with a sample-barcoded 5' primer, a second PCR was run for roughly 7 to 12 cycles. From the 5' RACE reads, TCRdb called clonotypes with MiXCR, one entry per CDR3 protein. The sample records 1.5 million to 2 million distinct CDR3 sequences, around half being singletons.

The TCR was taken from a woman aged 40 to 55 in good health. The chain carries TRBV18 and TRBJ2-1, with 12 nucleotides matching TRBD2. The sequenced sample was blood. The CDR3 DNA is TGTGCCAGCTCACCACAGACTAGCGGGGGATACAATGAGCAGTTCTTC. The encoded protein is CASSPQTSGGYNEQFF.